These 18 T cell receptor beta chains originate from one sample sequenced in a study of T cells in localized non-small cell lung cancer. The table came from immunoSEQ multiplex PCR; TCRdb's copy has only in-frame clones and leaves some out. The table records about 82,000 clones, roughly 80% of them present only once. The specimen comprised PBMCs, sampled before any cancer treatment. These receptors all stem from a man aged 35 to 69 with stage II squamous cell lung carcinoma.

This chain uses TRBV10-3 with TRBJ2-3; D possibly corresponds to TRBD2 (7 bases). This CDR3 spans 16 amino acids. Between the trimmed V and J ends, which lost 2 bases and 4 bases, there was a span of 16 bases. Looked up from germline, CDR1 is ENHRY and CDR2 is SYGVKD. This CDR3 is CAISEPTGGHADTQYF. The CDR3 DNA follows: TGTGCCATCAGTGAGCCCACCGGGGGGCACGCAGATACGCAGTATTTT.

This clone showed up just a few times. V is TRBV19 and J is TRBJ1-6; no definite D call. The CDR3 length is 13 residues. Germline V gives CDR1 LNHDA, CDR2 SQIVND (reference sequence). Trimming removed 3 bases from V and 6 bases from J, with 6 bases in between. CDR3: CASSMGLNSPLHF. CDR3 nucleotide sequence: TGTGCCAGTAGTATGGGCCTTAATTCACCCCTCCACTTT.

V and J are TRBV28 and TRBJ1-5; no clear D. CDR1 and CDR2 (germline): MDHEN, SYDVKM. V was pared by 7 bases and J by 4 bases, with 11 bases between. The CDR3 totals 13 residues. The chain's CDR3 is CASNPQGNQPQHF. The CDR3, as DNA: TGTGCCAGCAACCCACAAGGAAATCAGCCCCAGCATTTT.

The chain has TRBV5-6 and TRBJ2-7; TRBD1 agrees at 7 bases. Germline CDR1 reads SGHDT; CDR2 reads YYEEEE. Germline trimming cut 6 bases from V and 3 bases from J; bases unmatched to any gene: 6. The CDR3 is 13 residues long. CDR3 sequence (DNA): TGTGCCAGCACAGTAAGGGGGCACTACGAGCAGTACTTC. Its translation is CASTVRGHYEQYF.

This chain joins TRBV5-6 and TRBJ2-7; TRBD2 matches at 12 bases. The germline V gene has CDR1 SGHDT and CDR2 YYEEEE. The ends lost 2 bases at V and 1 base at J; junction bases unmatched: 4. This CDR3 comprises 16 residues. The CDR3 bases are TGTGCCAGCAGCTTTAAGACTAGCGGGAGTTCCTACGAGCAGTACTTC. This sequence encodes CASSFKTSGSSYEQYF.

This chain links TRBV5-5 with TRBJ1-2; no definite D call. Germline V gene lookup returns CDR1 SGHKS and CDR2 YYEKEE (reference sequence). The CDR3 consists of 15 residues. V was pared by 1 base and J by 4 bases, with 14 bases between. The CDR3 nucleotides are TGTGCCAGCAGCTTGAGGGAGGAGACCCCCTATGGCTACACCTTC. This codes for CASSLREETPYGYTF. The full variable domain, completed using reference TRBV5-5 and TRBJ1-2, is DAGVTQSPTHLIKTRGQQVTLRCSPISGHKSVSWYQQVLGQGPQFIFQYYEKEERGRGNFPDRFSARQFPNYSSELNVNALLLGDSALYLCASSLREETPYGYTFGSGTRLTVV.

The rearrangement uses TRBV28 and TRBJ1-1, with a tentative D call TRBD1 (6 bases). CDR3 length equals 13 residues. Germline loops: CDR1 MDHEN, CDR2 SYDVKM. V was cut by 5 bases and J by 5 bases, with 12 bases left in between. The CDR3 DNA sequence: TGTGCCAGCAGTCCCTCGGGACAAACTGAAGCTTTCTTT. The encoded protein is CASSPSGQTEAFF.

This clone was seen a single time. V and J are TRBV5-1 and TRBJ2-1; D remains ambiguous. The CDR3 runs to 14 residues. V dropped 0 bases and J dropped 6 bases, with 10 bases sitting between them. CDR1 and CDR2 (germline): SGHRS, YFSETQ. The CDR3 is CASSLVLGPNEQFF. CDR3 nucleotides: TGCGCCAGCAGCTTGGTTCTGGGCCCCAATGAGCAGTTCTTC.

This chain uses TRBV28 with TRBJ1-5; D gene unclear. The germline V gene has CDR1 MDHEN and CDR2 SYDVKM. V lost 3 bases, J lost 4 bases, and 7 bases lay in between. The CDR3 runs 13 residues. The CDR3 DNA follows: TGTGCCAGCAGTTTCGTTAAGAATCAGCCCCAGCATTTT. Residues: CASSFVKNQPQHF.

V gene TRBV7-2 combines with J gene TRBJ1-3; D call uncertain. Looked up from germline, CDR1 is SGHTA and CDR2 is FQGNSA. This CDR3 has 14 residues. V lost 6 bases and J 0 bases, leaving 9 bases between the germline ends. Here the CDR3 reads CASSPGNSGNTIYF. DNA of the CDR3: TGTGCCAGCAGTCCAGGCAACTCTGGAAACACCATATATTTT.

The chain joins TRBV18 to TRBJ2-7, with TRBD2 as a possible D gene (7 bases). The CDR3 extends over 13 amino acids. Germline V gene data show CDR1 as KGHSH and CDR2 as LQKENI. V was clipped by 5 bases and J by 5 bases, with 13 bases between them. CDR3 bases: TGTGCCAGCTCAGAGGGGGGGCAAGACGAGCAGTACTTC. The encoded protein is CASSEGGQDEQYF.

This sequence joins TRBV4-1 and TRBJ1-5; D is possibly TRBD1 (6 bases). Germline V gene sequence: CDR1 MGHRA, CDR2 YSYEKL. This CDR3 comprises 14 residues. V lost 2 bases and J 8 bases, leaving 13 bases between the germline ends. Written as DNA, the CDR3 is TGCGCCAGCAGCCAAAGGACAGTGAGTGAGCCCCAGCATTTT. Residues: CASSQRTVSEPQHF.

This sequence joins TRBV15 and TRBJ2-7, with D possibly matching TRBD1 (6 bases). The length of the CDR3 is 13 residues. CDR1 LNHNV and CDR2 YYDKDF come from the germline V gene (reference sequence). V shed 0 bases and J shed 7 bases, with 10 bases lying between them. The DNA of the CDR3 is TGTGCCACCAGCAGAGATGTAGGGGGTGAGCAGTACTTC. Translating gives CATSRDVGGEQYF.

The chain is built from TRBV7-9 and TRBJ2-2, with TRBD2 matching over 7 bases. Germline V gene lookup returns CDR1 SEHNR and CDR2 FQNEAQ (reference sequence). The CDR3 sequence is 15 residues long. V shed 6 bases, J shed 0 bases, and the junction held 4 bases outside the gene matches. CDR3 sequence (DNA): TGTGCCAGCAGTCCTAGCGGTACGAACACCGGGGAGCTGTTTTTT. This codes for CASSPSGTNTGELFF.

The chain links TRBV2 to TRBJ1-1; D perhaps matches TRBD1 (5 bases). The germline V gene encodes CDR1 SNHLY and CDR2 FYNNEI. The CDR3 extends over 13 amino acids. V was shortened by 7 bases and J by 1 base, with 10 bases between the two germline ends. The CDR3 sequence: CASNGHPNTEAFF. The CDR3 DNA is TGTGCCAGCAATGGACACCCGAACACTGAAGCTTTCTTT.

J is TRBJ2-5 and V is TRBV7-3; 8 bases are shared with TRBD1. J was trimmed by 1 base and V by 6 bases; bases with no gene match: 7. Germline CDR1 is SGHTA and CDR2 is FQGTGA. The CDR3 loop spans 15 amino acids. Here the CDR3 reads CASRSTGAAQETQYF. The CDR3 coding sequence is TGTGCCAGCAGATCGACAGGGGCGGCCCAAGAGACCCAGTACTTC. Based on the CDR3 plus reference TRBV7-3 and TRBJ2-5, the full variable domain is GAGVSQTPSNKVTEKGKYVELRCDPISGHTALYWYRQSLGQGPEFLIYFQGTGAADDSGLPNDRFFAVRPEGSVSTLKIQRTERGDSAVYLCASRSTGAAQETQYFGPGTRLLVL.

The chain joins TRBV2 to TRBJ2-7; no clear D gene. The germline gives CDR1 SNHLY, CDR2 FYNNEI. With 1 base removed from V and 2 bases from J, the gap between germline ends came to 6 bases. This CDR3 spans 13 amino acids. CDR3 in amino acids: CASSEDLPYEQYF. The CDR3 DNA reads TGTGCCAGCAGTGAAGACTTACCCTACGAGCAGTACTTC.

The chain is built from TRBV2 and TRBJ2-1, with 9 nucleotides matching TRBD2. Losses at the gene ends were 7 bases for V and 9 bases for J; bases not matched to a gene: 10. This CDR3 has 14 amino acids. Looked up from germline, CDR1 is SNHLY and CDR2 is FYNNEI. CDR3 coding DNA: TGTGCCAGCACCGCAATAGCGGGAGTTGGTGAGCAGTTCTTC. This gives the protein CASTAIAGVGEQFF.